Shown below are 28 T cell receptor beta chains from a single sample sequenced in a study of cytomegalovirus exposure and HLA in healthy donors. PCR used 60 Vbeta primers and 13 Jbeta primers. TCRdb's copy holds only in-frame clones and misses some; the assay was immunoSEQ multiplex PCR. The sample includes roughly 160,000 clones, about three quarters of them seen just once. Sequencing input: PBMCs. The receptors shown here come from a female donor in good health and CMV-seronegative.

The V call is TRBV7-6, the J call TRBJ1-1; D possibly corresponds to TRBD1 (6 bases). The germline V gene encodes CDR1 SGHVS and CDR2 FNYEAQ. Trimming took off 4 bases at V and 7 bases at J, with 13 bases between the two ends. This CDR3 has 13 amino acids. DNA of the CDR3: TGTGCCAGCAGCTCAGGGGATGAGCGTGAAGCTTTCTTT. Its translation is CASSSGDEREAFF. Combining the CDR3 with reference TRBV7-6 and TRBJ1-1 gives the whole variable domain GAGVSQSPRYKVTKRGQDVALRCDPISGHVSLYWYRQALGQGPEFLTYFNYEAQQDKSGLPNDRFSAERPEGSISTLTIQRTEQRDSAMYRCASSSGDEREAFFGQGTRLTVV.

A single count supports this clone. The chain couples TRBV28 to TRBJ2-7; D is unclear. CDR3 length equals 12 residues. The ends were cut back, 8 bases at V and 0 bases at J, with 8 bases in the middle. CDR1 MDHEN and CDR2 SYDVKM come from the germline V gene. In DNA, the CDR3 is TGTGCCAGCGGATCTAGCTCCTACGAGCAGTACTTC. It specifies CASGSSSYEQYF.

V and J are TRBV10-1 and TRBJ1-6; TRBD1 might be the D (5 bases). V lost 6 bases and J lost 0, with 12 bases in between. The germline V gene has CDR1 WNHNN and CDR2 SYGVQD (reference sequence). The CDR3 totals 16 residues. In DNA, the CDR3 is TGCGCCAGCAGAAGGGGTGAGAGCTCCTATAATTCACCCCTCCACTTT. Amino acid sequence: CASRRGESSYNSPLHF.

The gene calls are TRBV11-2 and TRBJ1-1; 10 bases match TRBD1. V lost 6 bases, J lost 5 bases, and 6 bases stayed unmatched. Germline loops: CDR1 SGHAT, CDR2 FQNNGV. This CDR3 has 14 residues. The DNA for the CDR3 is TGTGCCAGCAGGGGCGGGGACAGGGGAACTGAAGCTTTCTTT. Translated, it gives CASRGGDRGTEAFF.

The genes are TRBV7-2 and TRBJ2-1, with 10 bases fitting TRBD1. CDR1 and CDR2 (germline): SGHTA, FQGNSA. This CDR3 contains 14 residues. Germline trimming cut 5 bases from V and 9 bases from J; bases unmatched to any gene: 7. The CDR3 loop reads CASSRGQGEREQFF. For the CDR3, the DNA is TGTGCCAGCAGCCGAGGACAGGGGGAACGTGAGCAGTTCTTC.

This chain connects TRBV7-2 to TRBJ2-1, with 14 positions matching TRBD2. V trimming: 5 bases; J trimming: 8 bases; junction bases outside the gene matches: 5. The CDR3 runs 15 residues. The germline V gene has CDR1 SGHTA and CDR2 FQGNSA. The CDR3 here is CASSPPGLAGDEQFF. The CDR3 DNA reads TGTGCCAGCAGCCCCCCGGGACTAGCGGGAGATGAGCAGTTCTTC.

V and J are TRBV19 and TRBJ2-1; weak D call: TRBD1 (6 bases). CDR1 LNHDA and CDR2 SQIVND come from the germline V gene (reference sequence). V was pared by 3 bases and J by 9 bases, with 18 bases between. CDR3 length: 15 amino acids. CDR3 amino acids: CASSIGQGKRGEQFF. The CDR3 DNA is TGTGCCAGTAGTATTGGGCAGGGGAAGAGGGGTGAGCAGTTCTTC.

The CDR3: CASSLAGQGNEKLFF. CDR3 nucleotides: TGTGCCAGCAGCTTGGCGGGACAGGGTAATGAAAAACTGTTTTTT. This rearrangement joins TRBV6-5 to TRBJ1-4, with 9 bases aligning to TRBD1. Trimming removed 6 bases from V and 4 bases from J; junction bases left unmatched: 6. Germline V lookup: CDR1 MNHEY, CDR2 SVGAGI. The length of the CDR3 is 15 residues.

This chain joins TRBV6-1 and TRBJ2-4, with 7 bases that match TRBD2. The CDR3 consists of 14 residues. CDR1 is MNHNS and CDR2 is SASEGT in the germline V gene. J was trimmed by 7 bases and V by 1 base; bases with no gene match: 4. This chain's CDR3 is CASSEGGGRNIQYF. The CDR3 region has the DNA TGTGCCAGCAGTGAAGGGGGAGGGAGGAACATTCAGTACTTC.

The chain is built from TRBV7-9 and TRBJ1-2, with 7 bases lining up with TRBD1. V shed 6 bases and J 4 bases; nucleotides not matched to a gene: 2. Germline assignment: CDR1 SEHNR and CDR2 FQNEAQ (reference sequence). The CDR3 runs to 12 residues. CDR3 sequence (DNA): TGTGCCAGCAGTGGACAGGCCTATGGCTACACCTTC. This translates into CASSGQAYGYTF. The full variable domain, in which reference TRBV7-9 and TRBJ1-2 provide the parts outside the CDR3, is DTGVSQNPRHKITKRGQNVTFRCDPISEHNRLYWYRQTLGQGPEFLTYFQNEAQLEKSRLLSDRFSAERPKGSFSTLEIQRTEQGDSAMYLCASSGQAYGYTFGSGTRLTVV.

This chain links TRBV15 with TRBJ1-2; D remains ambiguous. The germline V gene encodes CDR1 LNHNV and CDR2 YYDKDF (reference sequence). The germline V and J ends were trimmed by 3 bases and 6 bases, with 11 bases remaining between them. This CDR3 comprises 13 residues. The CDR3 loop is CATSSPAGDGYTF. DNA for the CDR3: TGTGCCACCAGCAGCCCCGCGGGAGATGGCTACACCTTC.

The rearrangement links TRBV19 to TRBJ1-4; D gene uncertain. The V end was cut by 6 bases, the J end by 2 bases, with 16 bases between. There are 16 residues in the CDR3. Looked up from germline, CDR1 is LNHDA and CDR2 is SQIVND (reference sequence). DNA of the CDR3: TGTGCCAGTAGGGATTTGTCGCGAGGGACTAATGAAAAACTGTTTTTT. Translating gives CASRDLSRGTNEKLFF.

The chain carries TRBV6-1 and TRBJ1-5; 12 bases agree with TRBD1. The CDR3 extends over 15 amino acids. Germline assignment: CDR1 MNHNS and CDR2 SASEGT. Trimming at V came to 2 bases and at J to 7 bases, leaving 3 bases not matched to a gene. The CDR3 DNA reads TGTGCCAGCAGTGAACAGGGACAGGGGGCACAGCCCCAGCATTTT. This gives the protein CASSEQGQGAQPQHF.

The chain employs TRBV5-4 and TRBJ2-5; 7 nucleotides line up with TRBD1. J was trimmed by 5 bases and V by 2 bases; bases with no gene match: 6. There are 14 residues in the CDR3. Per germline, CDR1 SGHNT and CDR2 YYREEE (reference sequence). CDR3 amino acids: CASSLDRAMETQYF. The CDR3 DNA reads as TGTGCCAGCAGCTTAGACAGGGCGATGGAGACCCAGTACTTC.

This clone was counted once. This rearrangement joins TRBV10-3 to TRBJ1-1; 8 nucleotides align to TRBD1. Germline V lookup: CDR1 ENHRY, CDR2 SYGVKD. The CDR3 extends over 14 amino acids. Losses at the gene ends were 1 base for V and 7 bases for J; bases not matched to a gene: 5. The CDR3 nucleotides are TGTGCCATCAGTGAGTTGGGACAGGCCTATGAAGCTTTCTTT. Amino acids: CAISELGQAYEAFF.

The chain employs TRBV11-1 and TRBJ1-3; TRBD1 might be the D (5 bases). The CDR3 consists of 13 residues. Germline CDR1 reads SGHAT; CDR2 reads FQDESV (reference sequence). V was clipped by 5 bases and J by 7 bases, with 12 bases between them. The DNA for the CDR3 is TGTGCCAGCAGCCAGGGAAGACGGAACACCATATATTTT. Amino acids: CASSQGRRNTIYF.

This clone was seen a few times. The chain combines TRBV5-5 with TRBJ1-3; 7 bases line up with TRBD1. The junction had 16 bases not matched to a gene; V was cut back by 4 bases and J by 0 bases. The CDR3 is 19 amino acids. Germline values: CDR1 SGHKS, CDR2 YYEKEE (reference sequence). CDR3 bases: TGTGCCAGCAGCATTAGGGACAGCCGGTCCACCCTCTCTGGAAACACCATATATTTT. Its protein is CASSIRDSRSTLSGNTIYF.

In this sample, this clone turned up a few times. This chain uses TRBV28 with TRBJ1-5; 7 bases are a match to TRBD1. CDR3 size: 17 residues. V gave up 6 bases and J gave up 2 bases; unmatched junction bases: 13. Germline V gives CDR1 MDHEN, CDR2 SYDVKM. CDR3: CASSLPRGDLGNQPQHF. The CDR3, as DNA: TGTGCCAGCAGCCTACCCAGGGGGGACTTGGGCAATCAGCCCCAGCATTTT. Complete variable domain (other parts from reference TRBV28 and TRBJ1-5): DVKVTQSSRYLVKRTGEKVFLECVQDMDHENMFWYRQDPGLGLRLIYFSYDVKMKEKGDIPEGYSVSREKKERFSLILESASTNQTSMYLCASSLPRGDLGNQPQHFGDGTRLSIL.

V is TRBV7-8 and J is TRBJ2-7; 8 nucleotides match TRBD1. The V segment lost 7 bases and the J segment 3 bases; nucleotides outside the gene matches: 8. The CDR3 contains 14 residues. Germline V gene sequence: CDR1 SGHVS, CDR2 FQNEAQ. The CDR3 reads CASNPGTGVYEQYF. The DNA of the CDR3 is TGTGCCAGCAACCCCGGGACAGGAGTCTACGAGCAGTACTTC. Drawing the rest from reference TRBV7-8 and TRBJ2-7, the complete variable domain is GAGVSQSPRYKVAKRGQDVALRCDPISGHVSLFWYQQALGQGPEFLTYFQNEAQLDKSGLPSDRFFAERPEGSVSTLKIQRTQQEDSAVYLCASNPGTGVYEQYFGPGTRLTVT.

The CDR3 DNA reads as TGCAGCGTTATAGGGGGCTGGTACGAGCAGTACTTC. This translates into CSVIGGWYEQYF. This chain joins TRBV29-1 and TRBJ2-7, with 7 positions matching TRBD1. The CDR3 is 12 residues long. J lost 4 bases, V lost 5 bases, and 5 bases had no gene match. The V gene's germline CDR1 is SQVTM and CDR2 ANQGSEA.

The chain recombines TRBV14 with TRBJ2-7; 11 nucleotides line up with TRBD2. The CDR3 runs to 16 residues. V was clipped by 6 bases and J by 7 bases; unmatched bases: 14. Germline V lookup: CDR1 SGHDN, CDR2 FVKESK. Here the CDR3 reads CASSHTLSGRAEEQYF. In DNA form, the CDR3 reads TGTGCCAGCAGTCACACTCTTAGCGGGAGGGCCGAAGAGCAGTACTTC.

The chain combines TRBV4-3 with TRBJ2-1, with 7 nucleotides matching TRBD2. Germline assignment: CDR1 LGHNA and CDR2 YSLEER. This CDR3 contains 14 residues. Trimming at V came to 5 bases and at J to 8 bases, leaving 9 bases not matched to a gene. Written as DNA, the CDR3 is TGCGCCAGCAGCTCAAACAGCGGGAACGATGAGCAGTTCTTC. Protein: CASSSNSGNDEQFF.

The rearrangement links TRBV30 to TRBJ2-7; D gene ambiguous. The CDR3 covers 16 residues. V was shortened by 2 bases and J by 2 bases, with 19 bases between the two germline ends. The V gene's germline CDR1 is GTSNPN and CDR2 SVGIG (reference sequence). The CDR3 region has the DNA TGTGCCTGGAGTCCCCGAGTGGGTAGCAGACCCTACGAGCAGTACTTC. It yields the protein CAWSPRVGSRPYEQYF.

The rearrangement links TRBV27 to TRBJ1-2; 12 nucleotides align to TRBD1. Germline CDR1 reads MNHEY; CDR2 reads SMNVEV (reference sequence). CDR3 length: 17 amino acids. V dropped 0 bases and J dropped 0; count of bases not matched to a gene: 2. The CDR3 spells CASSLSGTGGPNYGYTF. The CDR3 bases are TGTGCCAGCAGTTTATCCGGGACAGGGGGCCCTAACTATGGCTACACCTTC.

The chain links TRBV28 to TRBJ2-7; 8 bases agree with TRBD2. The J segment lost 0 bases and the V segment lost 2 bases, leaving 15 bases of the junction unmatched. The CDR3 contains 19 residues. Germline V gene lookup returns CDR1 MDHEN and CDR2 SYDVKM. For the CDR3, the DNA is TGTGCCAGCAGTTTAGATAAACGACTAGCGACAAGCAGCTCCTACGAGCAGTACTTC. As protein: CASSLDKRLATSSSYEQYF.

In DNA form, the CDR3 reads TGTGCCAGCAGCTTAGGCGGGGCCAACAATCAGCCCCAGCATTTT. Translation: CASSLGGANNQPQHF. The V call is TRBV7-2, the J call TRBJ1-5; D is perhaps TRBD1 (5 bases). The V gene's germline CDR1 is SGHTA and CDR2 FQGNSA. V was clipped by 1 base and J by 3 bases, with 10 bases between them. The CDR3 totals 15 residues.

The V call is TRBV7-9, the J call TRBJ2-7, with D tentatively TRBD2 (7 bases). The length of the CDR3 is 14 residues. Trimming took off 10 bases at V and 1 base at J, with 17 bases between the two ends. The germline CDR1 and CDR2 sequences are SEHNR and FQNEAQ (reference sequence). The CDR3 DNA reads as TGTGCCATCCCGGGGGGCGGCCAGTCCTACGAGCAGTACTTC. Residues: CAIPGGGQSYEQYF.

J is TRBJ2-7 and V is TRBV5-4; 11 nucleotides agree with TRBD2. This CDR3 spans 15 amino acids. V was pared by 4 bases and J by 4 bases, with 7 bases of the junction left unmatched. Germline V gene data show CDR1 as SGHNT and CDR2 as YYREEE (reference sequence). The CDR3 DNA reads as TGTGCCAGCAGCCAAGCCGGGACTAGCGGATACGAGCAGTACTTC. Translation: CASSQAGTSGYEQYF. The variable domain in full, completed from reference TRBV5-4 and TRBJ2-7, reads ETGVTQSPTHLIKTRGQQVTLRCSSQSGHNTVSWYQQALGQGPQFIFQYYREEENGRGNFPPRFSGLQFPNYSSELNVNALELDDSALYLCASSQAGTSGYEQYFGPGTRLTVT.